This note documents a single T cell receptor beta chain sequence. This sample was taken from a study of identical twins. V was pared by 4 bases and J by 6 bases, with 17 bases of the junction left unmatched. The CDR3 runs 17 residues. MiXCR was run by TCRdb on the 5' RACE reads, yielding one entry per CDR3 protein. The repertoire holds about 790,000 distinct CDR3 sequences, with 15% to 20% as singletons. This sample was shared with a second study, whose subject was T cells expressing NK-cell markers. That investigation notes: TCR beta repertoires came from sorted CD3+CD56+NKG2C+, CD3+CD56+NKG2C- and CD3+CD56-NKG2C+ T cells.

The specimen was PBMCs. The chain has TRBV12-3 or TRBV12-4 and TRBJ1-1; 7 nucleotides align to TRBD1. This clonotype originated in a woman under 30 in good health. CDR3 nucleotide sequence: TGTGCCAGCAGTTATCGAGCCTCGCCAGGGGGAGGACCTGAAGCTTTCTTT. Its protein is CASSYRASPGGGPEAFF.